This T cell receptor beta chain stems from a study of blood T cell repertoires in COVID-19 (dated by TCRdb to 2018 to 2020). A note on the overall study: The collaborator samples originated in the United States, Italy and Spain and spanned the acute and convalescent phases of COVID-19. The prospective study material was composed of cDNA or gDNA derived from T cells, B-cell-depleted T cells, or PBMCs. Deeply sampled blood TCRbeta repertoires from subjects exposed to, actively infected with, or recovered from COVID-19 were included in the dataset. A freely available public database, intended as a resource for researchers studying the immune response to SARS-CoV-2, is where the repertoires were released. Samples came from the ongoing ImmuneRACE study (first 160 participants) plus 1,254 subjects from 6 global collaborators. Sample metadata almost always included a de-identified subject ID, COVID-19 status, age in years and sex. HLA class I and class II types, where available, came from metadata supplied by the sample provider rather than from assay-based typing.

TCRbeta CDR3 regions were amplified from genomic DNA by means of the immunoSEQ Assay, a bias-controlled multiplex PCR. Per the original workflow: Within the assay, amplification of reference gene primers was used to estimate how many nucleated cells each sample contained. To quantify the absolute abundance of each unique TCRbeta CDR3 rearrangement, sequence reads were collapsed and filtered. Productive Simpson clonality was computed per sample as the square root of Simpson's diversity index over productive rearrangements. This immuneACCESS table, as held by TCRdb, lists in-frame sequences with V and J called but not all clones. Of the missing ones, under half trace to an unresolved V gene in checked studies; the others have no known cause. V, J and clone size reflect that table, while D and trimming were determined from the DNA. This sample lists about 120,000 clones; approximately 91% were detected once. The top ten clonotypes cover roughly 8.9% of the sample.

On this clone: Which antigen it targets is not known. Base qualities are not recorded, but no much larger clone differs from it by a single base.

Trimming takes 6 bases from V and 2 bases from J, and the germline ends sit 14 bases apart. The CDR3 goes from the cysteine to the phenylalanine over 14 residues. Of the read, only the CDR3 DNA is kept; its 42 bases are in frame from base 1. The germline V gene (reference sequence) provides CDR1 LNHDA and CDR2 SQIVND. Samples from volunteer blood donors who had recovered from COVID-19 were contributed by a second Seattle source. Collaborating institutions collected whole blood in K2EDTA tubes following their own protocols. Collaborator samples were shipped for TCRbeta analysis as frozen whole blood, isolated PBMCs, or DNA extracted from either sample type. On the study overall, not on this receptor specifically: The amount of clinical and demographic metadata varied by source and participant and was provided uncurated.

This TCR was sampled from a woman in her 70s who had recovered from COVID-19. The specimen was peripheral blood. The rearranged segments are TRBV19 and TRBJ2-7; the D gene cannot be resolved reliably. CDR3 loop: CASSYTVLPYEQYF. DNA sequence: TGTGCCAGTAGCTACACAGTCCTCCCCTACGAGCAGTACTTC.